This TCR beta chain emerged from a study of T cell repertoires in cytomegalovirus infection. Using its own MiXCR run on the reads, TCRdb lists one record per CDR3 protein. The sample holds hundreds of thousands of distinct CDR3 sequences; roughly 36% are singletons and the top ten take around a sixth. This clonotype was detected only a few times. The antigen is unknown. The V segment lost 5 bases and the J segment 3 bases; nucleotides outside the gene matches: 6. This CDR3 contains 17 residues. Germline values: CDR1 LNHDA, CDR2 SQIVND (reference sequence). Specimen: cultured PBMCs, collected from culture after CMV antigen stimulation. The sequence came from a human donor in good health (CMV status not recorded). Some clones in this sample may be carry-over from other donors' samples. The chain links TRBV19 to TRBJ2-6, with 11 bases fitting TRBD1. The DNA of the CDR3 is TGTGCCAGTAGTCCGGGACAGGGGGAAAGTGGGGCCAACGTCCTGACTTTC. It codes for CASSPGQGESGANVLTF.